This paragraph reports one TCR beta chain. The time point: patch test 3, about 24 weeks after DPC sensitization. The treatment is: therapeutic diphenylcyclopropenone sensitization with weekly scalp DPC. This specimen belongs to a study of human T cells and chemical hapten exposure. Study-level background: 2% DPC applied to a 2 cm by 2 cm arm area sensitized donors. Epicutaneous patch tests delivered 0.01% DPC to the upper back, with evaluation at 6 days.

Single cDNA molecules in the library carried unique molecular identifiers attached during preparation. One entry per CDR3 protein, called by TCRdb with MiXCR from the RACE reads. Among about 190,000 distinct CDR3 sequences, around a quarter were seen once, and the ten largest hold 2% to 2.5%. Looked up from germline, CDR1 is MGHRA and CDR2 is YSYEKL. Trimming took 4 bases from V and 5 from J; bases not matched to a gene: 9. This CDR3 has 15 amino acids. This clonotype was sampled from a woman aged 40 to 55 with alopecia areata. Some clones in this sample may be carry-over from other donors' samples. V and J are TRBV4-1 and TRBJ1-1; 8 nucleotides align to TRBD1. Sample: whole blood, taken in connection with sensitization to the hapten diphenylcyclopropenone (DPC). The CDR3 is CASSRYRGEGTEAFF. DNA for the CDR3: TGCGCCAGCAGCCGCTACAGGGGGGAAGGGACTGAAGCTTTCTTT.